Following are 8 T cell receptor beta chains from one sample sequenced in a study of Ad26.COV2.S vaccination and SARS-CoV-2 variants. Treatment meaning: 15 to 20 received Ad26.COV2.S at low or high dose, single or two shots; about 5 received placebo; per-sample allocation not given. Material that was analyzed had been drawn on day 63 after the first vaccine or placebo injection. Clones were sequenced by immunoSEQ multiplex PCR, and TCRdb holds only the in-frame ones, with some missing. Among roughly 700,000 clones listed, roughly 90% were seen once. The sample here was peripheral blood, taken in a trial of Ad26.COV2.S vaccine versus placebo. Receptors originate from a person aged 18-65 years who received the Ad26.COV2.S COVID-19 vaccine or a placebo.

The sample holds one count of this clone. The V gene is TRBV11-2, the J gene TRBJ2-7; D unclear. Germline lookup yields CDR1 SGHAT and CDR2 FQNNGV. With 5 bases removed from V and 8 bases from J, the gap between germline ends came to 13 bases. The CDR3 totals 12 residues. CDR3 sequence (DNA): TGTGCCAGCAGCCCAACCCGGTGGCAGCAGTACTTC. It specifies CASSPTRWQQYF.

The V and J genes are TRBV7-3 and TRBJ2-7; D might be TRBD1 (6 bases). Trimming took off 5 bases at V and 3 bases at J, with 17 bases between the two ends. The CDR3 totals 15 residues. The germline gives CDR1 SGHTA, CDR2 FQGTGA. Here the CDR3 DNA reads TGTGCCAGCAGCCCTGACTCGACAGGCGGCTACGAGCAGTACTTC. Translation gives CASSPDSTGGYEQYF.

This chain joins TRBV19 and TRBJ1-1; a possible D gene is TRBD1 (5 bases). Germline V lookup: CDR1 LNHDA, CDR2 SQIVND (reference sequence). Trimming took off 3 bases at V and 7 bases at J, with 9 bases between the two ends. CDR3 length: 12 amino acids. As DNA, the CDR3 is TGTGCCAGTAGTATTCCAAGGGGTGAAGCTTTCTTT. It codes for CASSIPRGEAFF.

Points on this clone: Other DNA sequences in this sample translate to the same CDR3. The chain couples TRBV7-2 to TRBJ1-1; weak D call: TRBD1 (5 bases). V was pared by 4 bases and J by 2 bases, with 8 bases between. Per the germline V gene, CDR1 is SGHTA and CDR2 is FQGNSA. There are 13 residues in the CDR3. Written as DNA, the CDR3 is TGTGCCAGCAGCTCGCAGGGAAACACTGAAGCTTTCTTT. Residues: CASSSQGNTEAFF.

The rearrangement links TRBV7-2 to TRBJ2-7; 9 bases agree with TRBD1. In germline, CDR1 is SGHTA, CDR2 FQGNSA. The CDR3 sequence is 15 residues long. The V and J ends lost 4 bases and 3 bases, in that order; junction bases with no gene match: 7. The DNA of the CDR3 is TGTGCCAGCAGCTCGCCGGACAGGGGTGGCTACGAGCAGTACTTC. Translation gives CASSSPDRGGYEQYF.

Regarding this clone: This same CDR3 is encoded by further DNA sequences in the sample. The genes are TRBV5-1 and TRBJ1-2; 8 bases are a match to TRBD1. V lost 4 bases, J lost 4 bases, and 6 bases stayed unmatched. Looked up from germline, CDR1 is SGHRS and CDR2 is YFSETQ. The length of the CDR3 is 14 residues. For the CDR3, the DNA is TGCGCCAGCAGCCTACAACAGGGGGGCTATGGCTACACCTTC. Translating it yields CASSLQQGGYGYTF.

The chain is built from TRBV5-4 and TRBJ2-7; 8 nucleotides match TRBD1. V lost 5 bases, J lost 4 bases, and 11 bases stayed unmatched. The CDR3 runs to 15 residues. Germline CDR1 and CDR2: SGHNT and YYREEE (reference sequence). CDR3 coding DNA: TGTGCCAGCAGACAGGACAGGGATGCTAGATACGAGCAGTACTTC. As protein: CASRQDRDARYEQYF. Complete variable domain (other parts from reference TRBV5-4 and TRBJ2-7): ETGVTQSPTHLIKTRGQQVTLRCSSQSGHNTVSWYQQALGQGPQFIFQYYREEENGRGNFPPRFSGLQFPNYSSELNVNALELDDSALYLCASRQDRDARYEQYFGPGTRLTVT.

The chain has TRBV3-1 (or the pseudogene TRBV3-2) and TRBJ2-3, with a tentative D call TRBD2 (5 bases). The CDR3 sequence is 18 residues long. Trimming pared 0 bases from V and 0 bases from J, leaving 16 bases between. CDR1 is LGHDT, CDR2 YNNKEL, per germline (reference sequence). CDR3 DNA sequence: TGTGCCAGCAGCCAAGATTTTTACGGACTTACTAGCACAGATACGCAGTATTTT. Translated: CASSQDFYGLTSTDTQYF.